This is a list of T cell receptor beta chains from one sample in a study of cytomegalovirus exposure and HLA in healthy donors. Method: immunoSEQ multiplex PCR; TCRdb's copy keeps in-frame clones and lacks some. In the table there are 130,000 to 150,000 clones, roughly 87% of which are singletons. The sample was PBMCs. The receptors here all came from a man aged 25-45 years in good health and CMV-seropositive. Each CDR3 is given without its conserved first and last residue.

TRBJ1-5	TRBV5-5	ASSLGGGQQPQH
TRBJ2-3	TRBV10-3	AIRRGQGDLTDTQY
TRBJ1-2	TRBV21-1	ASSVRQLHAYGYT
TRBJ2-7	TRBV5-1	ASSSWTRGPYEQY
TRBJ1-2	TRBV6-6	ASDLPADYGYT
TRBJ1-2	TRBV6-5	ASSYSSQERAYGYT
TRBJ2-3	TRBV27	ASSLTSGSIDTQY
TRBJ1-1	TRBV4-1	ASSQVTENTEAF
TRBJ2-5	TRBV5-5	ASSFGGEETQY
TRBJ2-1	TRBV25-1	ASSEDRGEQF
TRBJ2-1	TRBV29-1	SVYPTGDTNNEQF
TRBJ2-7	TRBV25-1	ASSESGTSGGSTYEQY
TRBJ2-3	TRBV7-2	ASSRTRRGSQTDTQY
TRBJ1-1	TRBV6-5	ASSHAENTEAF
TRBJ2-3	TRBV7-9	ASSSEGRTDTQY
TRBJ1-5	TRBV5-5	ASSLVTSRSNQPQH
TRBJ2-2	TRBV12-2	ASRCPPNKRENTGELF
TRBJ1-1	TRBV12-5	ASGLVLIQGAKTEAF
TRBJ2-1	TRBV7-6	ASSLGGGTGRNEQF
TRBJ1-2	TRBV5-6	ASSLARSNYGYT
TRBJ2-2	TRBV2	ASSQDGGALSTGELF
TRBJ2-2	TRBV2	ASSERGRNTGELF
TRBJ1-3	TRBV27	ASSPRQGISGNTIY
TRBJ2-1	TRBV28	ASISGGGFSYNEQF
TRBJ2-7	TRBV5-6	ASSLLPGAVYEQY
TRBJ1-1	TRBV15	ATSRDRGVNTEAF
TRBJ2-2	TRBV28	ASSSGGTGELF
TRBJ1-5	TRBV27	ASSLTGWSNQPQH
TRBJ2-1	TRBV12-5	ASGFRFSKGASYNEQF
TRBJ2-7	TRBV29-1	SVRVRGLYEQY
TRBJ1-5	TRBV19	ASSWEALLGQPQH
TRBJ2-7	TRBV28	ASSLGRRSSYEQY
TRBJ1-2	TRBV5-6	ASRRNNRGENYGYT
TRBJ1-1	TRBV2	ASNGQGVFDTEAF
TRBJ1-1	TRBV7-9	ASSLAGQGVSEAF
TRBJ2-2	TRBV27	ASSLSQGARTGELF
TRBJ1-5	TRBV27	ASSEIRQSQPQH
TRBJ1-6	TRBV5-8	ASSWVGQGTESPLH
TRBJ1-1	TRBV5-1	ASSLAARGRSF
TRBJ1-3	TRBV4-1	ASSPLIGTAGNTIY
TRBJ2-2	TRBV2	ASSEALKDSVIAGELF
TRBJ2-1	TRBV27	ASSSQGLVEQF
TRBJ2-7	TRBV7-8	ASSLSDPSGRADDEQY
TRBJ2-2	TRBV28	ASSSRTSLSGELF
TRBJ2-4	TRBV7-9	ASSKGLDREHIQY
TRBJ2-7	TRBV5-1	ASNRDSSYEQY
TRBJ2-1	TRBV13	ASSSRTVYNEQF
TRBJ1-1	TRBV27	ASSSAGQGAEAF